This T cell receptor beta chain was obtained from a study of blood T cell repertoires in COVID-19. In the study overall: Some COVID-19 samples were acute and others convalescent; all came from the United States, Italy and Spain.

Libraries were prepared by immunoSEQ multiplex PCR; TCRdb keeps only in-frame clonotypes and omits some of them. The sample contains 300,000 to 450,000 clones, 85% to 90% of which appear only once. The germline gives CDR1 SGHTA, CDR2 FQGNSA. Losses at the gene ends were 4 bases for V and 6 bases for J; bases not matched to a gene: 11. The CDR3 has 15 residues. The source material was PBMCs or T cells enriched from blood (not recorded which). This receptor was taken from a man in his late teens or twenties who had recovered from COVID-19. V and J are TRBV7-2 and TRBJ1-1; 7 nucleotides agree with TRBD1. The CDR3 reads CASSWIEGAGPEAFF. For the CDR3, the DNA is TGTGCCAGCAGCTGGATTGAGGGGGCTGGCCCTGAAGCTTTCTTT.